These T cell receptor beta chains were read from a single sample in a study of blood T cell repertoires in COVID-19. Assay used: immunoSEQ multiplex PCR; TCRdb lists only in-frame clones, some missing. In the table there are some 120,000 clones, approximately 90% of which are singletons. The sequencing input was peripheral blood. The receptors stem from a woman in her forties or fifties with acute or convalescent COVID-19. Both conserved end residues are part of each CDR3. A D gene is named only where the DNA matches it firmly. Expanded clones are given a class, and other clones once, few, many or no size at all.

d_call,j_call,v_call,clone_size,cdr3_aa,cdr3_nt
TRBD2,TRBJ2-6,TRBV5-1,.,CASRRLAGGIVSSGANVLTF,TGCGCCAGCAGACGACTAGCGGGAGGAATTGTTTCCTCTGGGGCCAACGTCCTGACTTTC
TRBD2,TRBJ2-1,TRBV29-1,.,CSVGGVAGAYNEQFF,TGCAGCGTGGGCGGGGTAGCGGGAGCCTACAATGAGCAGTTCTTC
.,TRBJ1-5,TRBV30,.,CAWAQKNNQPQHF,TGTGCCTGGGCCCAAAAAAACAATCAGCCCCAGCATTTT
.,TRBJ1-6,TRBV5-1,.,CASSFSSYNSPLHF,TGCGCCAGCAGCTTTAGCTCCTATAATTCACCCCTCCACTTT
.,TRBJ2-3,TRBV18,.,CASSPRVSSGDTQYF,TGTGCCAGCTCACCTAGGGTGTCGTCGGGGGATACGCAGTATTTT
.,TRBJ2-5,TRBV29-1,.,CSVGQSLGQETQYF,TGCAGCGTTGGACAGTCGCTCGGCCAAGAGACCCAGTACTTC
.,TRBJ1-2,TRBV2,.,CASSFDRTYGYTF,TGTGCCAGCAGTTTCGACAGGACCTATGGCTACACCTTC
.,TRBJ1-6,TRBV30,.,CAWSGGSSPLHF,TGTGCCTGGAGTGGAGGGAGCTCACCCCTCCACTTT
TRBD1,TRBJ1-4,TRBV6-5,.,CASRDRGEKLFF,TGTGCCAGCCGGGACAGGGGTGAAAAACTGTTTTTT
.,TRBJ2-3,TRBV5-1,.,CASSSEGGTDTQYF,TGCGCCAGCAGCTCCGAAGGGGGCACAGATACGCAGTATTTT
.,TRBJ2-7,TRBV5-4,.,CASSLAGADEQYF,TGTGCCAGCAGCTTGGCAGGGGCGGACGAGCAGTACTTC
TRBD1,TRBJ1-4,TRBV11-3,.,CASSSPLDDRGEKLFF,TGTGCCAGCAGCTCCCCCCTGGACGACAGGGGTGAAAAACTGTTTTTT
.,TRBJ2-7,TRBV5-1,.,CASSRGTSYEQYF,TGCGCCAGCAGCAGGGGCACAAGCTACGAGCAGTACTTC
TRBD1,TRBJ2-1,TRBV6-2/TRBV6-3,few,CASSYSTKGAWDEQFF,TGTGCCAGCAGTTACTCGACCAAGGGGGCCTGGGATGAGCAGTTCTTC
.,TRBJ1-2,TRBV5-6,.,CASSGNNRATGYTF,TGTGCCAGCAGCGGTAATAACAGGGCCACTGGCTACACCTTC
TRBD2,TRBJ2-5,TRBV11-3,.,CASSERTSGGQETQYF,TGTGCCAGCAGCGAACGGACTAGCGGGGGGCAAGAGACCCAGTACTTC
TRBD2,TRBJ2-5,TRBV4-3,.,CASSRSGGGTQETQYF,TGCGCCAGCAGCAGAAGCGGGGGGGGGACCCAAGAGACCCAGTACTTC
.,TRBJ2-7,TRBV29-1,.,CSVGGSYEQYF,TGCAGCGTCGGAGGGTCATACGAGCAGTACTTC
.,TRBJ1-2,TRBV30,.,CAWSVLAGSNYGYTF,TGTGCCTGGAGTGTGCTCGCGGGCAGTAACTATGGCTACACCTTC
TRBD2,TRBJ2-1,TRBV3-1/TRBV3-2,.,CASSPGLAGFNEQFF,TGTGCCAGCAGCCCCGGACTAGCGGGGTTCAATGAGCAGTTCTTC
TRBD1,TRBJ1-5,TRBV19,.,CASEDRASQPQHF,TGTGCCTCGGAGGACAGGGCGAGTCAGCCCCAGCATTTT
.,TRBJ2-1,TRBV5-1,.,CASSLGGAASYNEQFF,TGCGCCAGCAGCTTGGGCGGAGCGGCCTCCTACAATGAGCAGTTCTTC
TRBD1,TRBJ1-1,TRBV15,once,CATSRANRGPEAFF,TGTGCCACCAGCAGGGCGAACAGGGGACCTGAAGCTTTCTTT
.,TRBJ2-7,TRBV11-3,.,CASSGRRDRVSYKQYF,TGTGCCAGCAGCGGACGGAGGGACAGAGTCTCCTACAAGCAGTACTTC
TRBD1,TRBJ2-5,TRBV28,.,CASRGDRRNEETQYF,TGTGCCAGCAGGGGGGACAGGAGGAATGAAGAGACCCAGTACTTC
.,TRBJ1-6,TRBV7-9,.,CASSLGGTNSPLHF,TGTGCCAGCAGCTTAGGAGGTACCAATTCACCCCTCCACTTT
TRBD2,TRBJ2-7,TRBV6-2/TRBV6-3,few,CASSYPVVAGGPSKSSYEQYF,TGTGCCAGCAGTTACCCCGTTGTAGCGGGAGGTCCTTCCAAGAGCTCCTACGAGCAGTACTTC
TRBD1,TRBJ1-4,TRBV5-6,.,CASSRTGDSTNEKLFF,TGTGCCAGCAGCCGAACAGGGGACTCAACTAATGAAAAACTGTTTTTT